This T cell receptor (beta chain) was identified in a study of radiotherapy plus CTLA-4 blockade in lung cancer. The germline gives CDR1 MNHNS, CDR2 SASEGT. This CDR3 is built from 14 residues. Trimming stripped 3 bases from V and 7 bases from J, with 15 bases between. TCRdb's copy holds only in-frame clones and misses some; the assay was immunoSEQ multiplex PCR. The table shows 50,000 or so clones, with less than 85% occurring only once. The chain recombines TRBV6-1 with TRBJ1-1; D unresolved. Sequences were derived from peripheral blood, sampled from a patient treated with radiotherapy plus ipilimumab. This clonotype was obtained from a human donor with non-small cell lung cancer who had stable disease on radiotherapy plus ipilimumab. This CDR3 reads CASSDKGFGLEAFF. CDR3 coding DNA: TGTGCCAGCAGTGATAAAGGCTTCGGACTTGAAGCTTTCTTT.